This T cell receptor (beta chain) was captured by sequencing in a study of blood T cell repertoires in COVID-19. Study in general: Sites in the United States, Italy and Spain provided acute and convalescent COVID-19 samples. The analysed material was cDNA or gDNA that came from T cells, B-cell-depleted T cells, or PBMCs.

Original processing methods: For nucleated cells, counts were estimated from reference gene primer amplification. This table comes from immunoSEQ multiplex PCR, and its TCRdb copy is limited to in-frame clones, with some not included. From that table come the V and J calls and clone size; the DNA was used to work out D and trimming. Of nearly 350,000 clones listed, about 90% are singletons. V lost 2 bases and J 4 bases, leaving 10 bases between the germline ends. Per germline, CDR1 SGDLS and CDR2 YYNGEE. This CDR3 region has 14 residues. The sequencing input was peripheral blood. V is TRBV9 and J is TRBJ2-1, with D maybe TRBD2 (6 bases). This clonotype originated in a woman between 18 and 30 years old who had recovered from COVID-19. CDR3 DNA sequence: TGTGCCAGCAGCGTTGGGACTTCGTACAATGAGCAGTTCTTC. It codes for CASSVGTSYNEQFF.